This T cell receptor beta chain was identified in a study of blood T cell repertoires in COVID-19. CDR3 length equals 16 residues. The germline V and J ends were trimmed by 2 bases and 6 bases, with 17 bases remaining between them. Germline V gene lookup returns CDR1 KGHDR and CDR2 SFDVKD. Some clones are missing from TCRdb's copy, which holds only in-frame ones; the method was immunoSEQ multiplex PCR. In the table there are some 300,000 clones, 80% to 90% of which are singletons. Sequencing was done on a sample of peripheral blood. The sequence derives from a woman between 45 and 65 years old with COVID-19, enrolled during active disease. The chain employs TRBV24-1 and TRBJ2-3, with a possible D match to TRBD2 (6 bases). CDR3 nucleotides: TGTGCCACCAGTGATTCCTGGCCGGGGGTTGAGGATACGCAGTATTTT. Translating gives CATSDSWPGVEDTQYF.